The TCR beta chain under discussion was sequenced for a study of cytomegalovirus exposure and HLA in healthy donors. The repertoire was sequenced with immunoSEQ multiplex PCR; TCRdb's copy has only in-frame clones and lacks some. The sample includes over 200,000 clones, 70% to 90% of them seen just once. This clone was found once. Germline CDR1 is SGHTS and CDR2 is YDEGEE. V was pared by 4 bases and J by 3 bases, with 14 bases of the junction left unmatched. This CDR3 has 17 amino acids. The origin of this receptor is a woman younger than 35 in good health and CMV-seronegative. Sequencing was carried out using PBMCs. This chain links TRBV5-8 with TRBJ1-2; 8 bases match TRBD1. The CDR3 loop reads CASSDGQGGGLYYGYTF. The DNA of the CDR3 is TGTGCCAGCAGCGATGGACAGGGAGGGGGCTTATACTATGGCTACACCTTC.